Listed here is a single T cell receptor (beta chain). The PCR was carried out with 60 Vbeta primers and 13 Jbeta primers. TCRdb's table, derived via immunoSEQ multiplex PCR, lists solely in-frame clones and lacks some. In the table there are some 150,000 clones, around 80% of which are singletons. The sample is drawn from a study of cytomegalovirus exposure and HLA in healthy donors. There were likely unrecorded immune exposures, though donors were nominally healthy when sampled. J was trimmed by 1 base and V by 3 bases; bases with no gene match: 4. CDR1 is SGHDN and CDR2 is FVKESK in the germline V gene. The CDR3 is made up of 15 amino acids.

The receptor's source is a woman in her 30s in good health and CMV-seropositive. The chain employs TRBV14 and TRBJ2-3, with 7 positions matching TRBD2. Material for sequencing was PBMCs. The CDR3 loop is CASSQLRGGTDTQYF. In DNA form, the CDR3 reads TGTGCCAGCAGCCAGCTCCGGGGGGGCACAGATACGCAGTATTTT.